Shown below are 22 T cell receptor beta chains from a single sample sequenced in a study of Ad26.COV2.S vaccination and SARS-CoV-2 variants. TCRdb's table, derived via immunoSEQ multiplex PCR, lists solely in-frame clones and lacks some. This table holds about 680,000 clones, 80% to 90% found once. Treatment defined: 15 to 20 received Ad26.COV2.S at low or high dose, single or two shots; five or six received placebo; per-sample allocation not given. Sampling took place 63 days after the first vaccine or placebo injection. The sample in question was peripheral blood, obtained in a trial of Ad26.COV2.S vaccine versus placebo. These receptors all stem from a person between 18 and 60 years old who received the Ad26.COV2.S COVID-19 vaccine or a placebo.

This clone was found once. CDR3 loop: CASRRDRVTDTQYF. The CDR3 DNA follows: TGTGCCAGTAGACGGGACAGGGTTACAGATACGCAGTATTTT. V is TRBV19 and J is TRBJ2-3, with 9 bases identical to TRBD1. Unmatched junction bases numbered 4, after V lost 6 bases and J lost 3 bases. The germline V gene has CDR1 LNHDA and CDR2 SQIVND (reference sequence). The CDR3 sequence is 14 residues long.

On this clone: The junction shows a germline mismatch at one end, possibly a read error. J is TRBJ1-2 and V is TRBV6-1; TRBD1 is a possible D gene (5 bases). CDR1 is MNHNS and CDR2 is SASEGT in the germline V gene. The CDR3 runs 14 residues. The CDR3 loop reads CASREGHGLYGYTF. The CDR3 nucleotides read TGTGCCAGCAGGGAAGGACACGGACTTTATGGCTACACCTTC.

The chain is built from TRBV19 and TRBJ2-2, with 7 bases lining up with TRBD1. This CDR3 is 14 amino acids long. The ends lost 6 bases at V and 4 bases at J; junction bases unmatched: 5. Germline assignment: CDR1 LNHDA and CDR2 SQIVND (reference sequence). The CDR3 loop is CASRPDRLTGELFF. The CDR3 DNA reads TGTGCCAGTAGACCGGACAGGCTCACCGGGGAGCTGTTTTTT.

The CDR3 bases are TGTGCCAGCAGCCAACTGGGAGGTCCGTCCGCCTCGGGGAGGCATACGCAGTATTTT. This sequence encodes CASSQLGGPSASGRHTQYF. The gene calls are TRBV5-6 and TRBJ2-3; D is possibly TRBD2 (6 bases). The ends were cut back, 4 bases at V and 7 bases at J, with 31 bases in the middle. The length of the CDR3 is 19 residues. Per the germline V gene, CDR1 is SGHDT and CDR2 is YYEEEE.

The chain couples TRBV11-3 to TRBJ2-1, with 10 nucleotides matching TRBD1. The V gene's germline CDR1 is SGHNT and CDR2 YENEEA. There are 14 residues in the CDR3. V lost 4 bases to trimming and J lost 7 bases; unmatched junction nucleotides: 4. The CDR3 DNA reads TGTGCCAGCAGCTCTCGACAGGGGGCAAATGAGCAGTTCTTC. Protein: CASSSRQGANEQFF.

The gene calls are TRBV3-1 (or the pseudogene TRBV3-2) and TRBJ1-2; tentatively, D is TRBD1 (5 bases). Trimming took off 0 bases at V and 7 bases at J, with 18 bases between the two ends. CDR1 is LGHDT and CDR2 is YNNKEL in the germline V gene (reference sequence). The CDR3 is made up of 16 amino acids. The CDR3 DNA follows: TGTGCCAGCAGCCAAGACCCCGGCGGGGCCGGGCGTGGCTACACCTTC. Encoded protein: CASSQDPGGAGRGYTF.

The rearrangement links TRBV10-2 to TRBJ2-7, with D perhaps matching TRBD1 or TRBD2 (9 bases each). This CDR3 contains 15 residues. Germline CDR1 and CDR2: WSHSY and SAAADI. V was pared by 6 bases and J by 4 bases, with 19 bases between. CDR3 coding DNA: TGCGCCAGCAGGTCTAGCGGGACAGGGAAATACGAGCAGTACTTC. This sequence encodes CASRSSGTGKYEQYF.

This clone was seen more than once but under ten times. Distinct nucleotide sequences in the sample also encode this CDR3. The CDR3 reads CASSRSYNSPLHF. In DNA form, the CDR3 reads TGTGCCAGCTCGCGCTCCTATAATTCACCCCTCCACTTT. The rearrangement joins TRBV12-3 or TRBV12-4 to TRBJ1-6, with no clear D. The CDR3 covers 13 residues. Trimming cost V 8 bases and J 0 bases, with 5 bases left between them.

This chain joins TRBV3-1 (or the pseudogene TRBV3-2) and TRBJ1-4; perhaps TRBD1 as D (6 bases). V shed 0 bases and J shed 13 bases, with 12 bases lying between them. This CDR3 spans 13 amino acids. In germline, CDR1 is LGHDT, CDR2 YNNKEL (reference sequence). The CDR3 bases are TGTGCCAGCAGCCAAGATGGCCGGGGGCCACTGTTTTTT. Amino acids: CASSQDGRGPLFF.

The chain recombines TRBV15 with TRBJ2-2; D might be TRBD1 (7 bases). CDR3 size: 21 residues. Trimming removed 0 bases from V and 5 bases from J, with 28 bases in between. The germline gives CDR1 LNHNV, CDR2 YYDKDF (reference sequence). CDR3 in amino acids: CATSRDDLDRRVTGVTGELFF. In DNA form, the CDR3 reads TGTGCCACCAGCAGAGATGATTTGGACAGGAGGGTAACGGGAGTTACCGGGGAGCTGTTTTTT.

This clone has only a few counts. The chain recombines TRBV19 with TRBJ1-3; TRBD1 matches 7 bases. V lost 10 bases to trimming and J lost 0 bases; unmatched junction nucleotides: 9. The CDR3 has 15 amino acids. Germline V gene sequence: CDR1 LNHDA, CDR2 SQIVND (reference sequence). The CDR3 DNA reads as TGTGCCATCCCACAGGGGATTAGCTCTGGAAACACCATATATTTT. Translation: CAIPQGISSGNTIYF.

The J gene is TRBJ2-7, the V gene TRBV3-1 (or the pseudogene TRBV3-2); D unclear. Deletions cut 0 bases from V and 2 bases from J, with 8 bases between. The germline CDR1 and CDR2 sequences are LGHDT and YNNKEL (reference sequence). The CDR3 has 14 amino acids. The CDR3 sequence: CASSQEGTAYEQYF. As DNA, the CDR3 is TGTGCCAGCAGCCAAGAGGGCACAGCCTACGAGCAGTACTTC.

The CDR3 reads CASSQVAGANTGELFF. As DNA, the CDR3 is TGTGCCAGCAGCCAAGTAGCGGGGGCGAACACCGGGGAGCTGTTTTTT. This sequence joins TRBV14 and TRBJ2-2, with 9 positions matching TRBD2. The junction had 0 bases not matched to a gene; V was cut back by 1 base and J by 0 bases. The CDR3 has 16 residues. Germline CDR1 SGHDN, CDR2 FVKESK.

The V and J genes are TRBV10-3 and TRBJ2-7; 7 positions match TRBD1. From germline, CDR1 is ENHRY and CDR2 SYGVKD. Trimming at V came to 3 bases and at J to 4 bases, leaving 9 bases not matched to a gene. The CDR3 consists of 15 residues. The CDR3 DNA is TGTGCCATCAGTGACGCCCCGGGACAGCCTTACGAGCAGTACTTC. This translates into CAISDAPGQPYEQYF.

The sample holds a few counts of this clone. The chain is built from TRBV6-4 and TRBJ1-5; possible D gene TRBD1, 5 bases. In germline, CDR1 is MRHNA, CDR2 SNTAGT. The CDR3 loop spans 17 amino acids. The V end lost 4 bases, the J end lost 1 base, and 17 bases lay between the germline ends. The CDR3 loop reads CASSAGTKGTSNQPQHF. The DNA of the CDR3 is TGTGCCAGCAGTGCCGGGACCAAGGGAACGAGCAATCAGCCCCAGCATTTT.

The chain combines TRBV5-1 with TRBJ2-7; 9 nucleotides agree with TRBD1. V trimming: 4 bases; J trimming: 6 bases; junction bases outside the gene matches: 11. The V gene's germline CDR1 is SGHRS and CDR2 YFSETQ. This CDR3 has 15 residues. CDR3 amino acids: CASSPSGTGKGEQYF. The CDR3 DNA sequence: TGCGCCAGCAGCCCATCCGGGACAGGGAAAGGCGAGCAGTACTTC. Complete variable domain (other parts from reference TRBV5-1 and TRBJ2-7): KAGVTQTPRYLIKTRGQQVTLSCSPISGHRSVSWYQQTPGQGLQFLFEYFSETQRNKGNFPGRFSGRQFSNSRSEMNVSTLELGDSALYLCASSPSGTGKGEQYFGPGTRLTVT.

V usage is TRBV9 and J usage is TRBJ2-1; D is ambiguous. The V end was cut by 2 bases, the J end by 0 bases, with 12 bases between. This CDR3 comprises 16 residues. Germline CDR1 SGDLS, CDR2 YYNGEE. CDR3 sequence reads: CASSVGLGGSYNEQFF. For the CDR3, the DNA is TGTGCCAGCAGCGTTGGATTGGGTGGCTCCTACAATGAGCAGTTCTTC.

This clone has only one observation. J is TRBJ2-5 and V is TRBV11-2, with TRBD1 matching 7 bases. Germline CDR1 is SGHAT and CDR2 is FQNNGV. Trimming cost V 0 bases and J 5 bases; bases outside gene matches: 9. The CDR3 has 16 residues. CDR3 in amino acids: CASSLDLLQGFETQYF. The CDR3 region has the DNA TGTGCCAGCAGCTTAGATCTCTTACAGGGGTTTGAGACCCAGTACTTC.

This rearrangement joins TRBV24-1 to TRBJ1-1; D is ambiguous. V gave up 2 bases and J gave up 0 bases, with 3 bases separating them. The CDR3 runs to 13 residues. The V gene's germline CDR1 is KGHDR and CDR2 SFDVKD. CDR3 nucleotides: TGTGCCACCAGTGATTATCTGAACACTGAAGCTTTCTTT. Its translation: CATSDYLNTEAFF.

This clone was recorded once. The chain links TRBV24-1 to TRBJ1-3; the match to TRBD1 covers 7 bases. CDR1 and CDR2 from the germline V gene are KGHDR and SFDVKD. V trimming: 4 bases; J trimming: 13 bases; junction bases outside the gene matches: 6. The CDR3 has 12 amino acids. The CDR3 loop is CATSDQTGKIYF. For the CDR3, the DNA is TGTGCCACCAGTGACCAGACAGGGAAGATATATTTT.

The rearrangement uses TRBV4-1 and TRBJ1-1; D is ambiguous. Germline CDR1 reads MGHRA; CDR2 reads YSYEKL. The ends were cut back, 0 bases at V and 0 bases at J, with 5 bases in the middle. This CDR3 is 14 amino acids long. The CDR3 loop reads CASSQEEVNTEAFF. The CDR3 DNA reads TGCGCCAGCAGCCAAGAGGAGGTGAACACTGAAGCTTTCTTT.

The chain combines TRBV7-9 with TRBJ1-3, with a weak D call TRBD1 (6 bases). The CDR3 runs to 15 residues. Deletions cut 5 bases from V and 0 bases from J, with 11 bases between. Germline lookup yields CDR1 SEHNR and CDR2 FQNEAQ (reference sequence). CDR3 region: CASSLGGPSGNTIYF. As DNA, the CDR3 is TGTGCCAGCAGCCTCGGGGGCCCCTCTGGAAACACCATATATTTT.